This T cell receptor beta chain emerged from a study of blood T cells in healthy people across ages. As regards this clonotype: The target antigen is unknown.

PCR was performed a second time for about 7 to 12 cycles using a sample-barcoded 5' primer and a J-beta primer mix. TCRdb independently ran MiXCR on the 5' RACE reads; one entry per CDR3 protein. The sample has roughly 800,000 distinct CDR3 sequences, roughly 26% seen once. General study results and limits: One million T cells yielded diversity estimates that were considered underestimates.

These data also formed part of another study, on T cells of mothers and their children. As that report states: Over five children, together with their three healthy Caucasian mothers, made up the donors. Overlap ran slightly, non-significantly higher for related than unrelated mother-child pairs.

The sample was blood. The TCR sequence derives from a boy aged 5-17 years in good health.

The CDR3 protein is CSARDEGSQETQYF. CDR3 DNA sequence: TGCAGTGCTAGAGACGAGGGGTCCCAAGAGACCCAGTACTTC. This chain uses TRBV20-1 with TRBJ2-5; perhaps D is TRBD1 or TRBD2 (5 bases each). V gave up 0 bases and J gave up 1 base, with 9 bases separating them. This CDR3 spans 14 amino acids. The V gene's germline CDR1 is DFQATT and CDR2 SNEGSKA (reference sequence).